The 7 T cell receptor beta chains below come from one sample, sequenced in a study of cytomegalovirus exposure and HLA in healthy donors. 13 Jbeta primers and 60 Vbeta primers were used for the PCR. The repertoire was sequenced with immunoSEQ multiplex PCR; TCRdb's copy has only in-frame clones and lacks some. Recorded for this sample: roughly 80,000 clones. Specimen: PBMCs. The origin of the receptors is a man aged 50-60 years in good health and CMV-seronegative.

The chain couples TRBV6-5 to TRBJ1-4; D possibly corresponds to TRBD1 (6 bases). CDR1 is MNHEY, CDR2 SVGAGI, per germline. Trimming took 0 bases from V and 8 from J, leaving 10 bases between them. The CDR3 runs to 14 residues. CDR3 nucleotide sequence: TGTGCCAGCAGTTACTCAGGGGGATTGGAAAAACTGTTTTTT. Protein product: CASSYSGGLEKLFF.

The CDR3 DNA reads TGTGCCAGCAGCCAAGCTCCTGGACAGGGGATTACTGAAGCTTTCTTT. It specifies CASSQAPGQGITEAFF. The chain is built from TRBV4-2 and TRBJ1-1; 9 positions match TRBD1. V gave up 1 base and J gave up 5 bases; unmatched junction bases: 8. CDR3 size: 16 residues. Germline loops: CDR1 LGHNA, CDR2 YNFKEQ.

The chain recombines TRBV2 with TRBJ2-7, with D tentatively TRBD1 (6 bases). The CDR3 is 14 residues long. Germline V CDR1 and CDR2: SNHLY, FYNNEI. V dropped 6 bases and J dropped 0 bases, with 12 bases sitting between them. CDR3 residues: CASSTGPSSYEQYF. In DNA form, the CDR3 reads TGTGCCAGCAGCACAGGGCCGAGCTCCTACGAGCAGTACTTC.

A note on this clone: Compared with germline, one end of the junction differs, possibly owing to a read error. The chain recombines TRBV2 with TRBJ2-7; the D gene is possibly TRBD1 (6 bases). This CDR3 has 14 residues. The V gene's germline CDR1 is SNHLY and CDR2 FYNNEI. The CDR3, as DNA: TGTGCCAGCAGTGAGACCGGGACATCCTTCGAGCAGTACTTC. This encodes CASSETGTSFEQYF.

The chain joins TRBV9 to TRBJ2-3, with D possibly TRBD1 on 6 matching bases. CDR1 is SGDLS, CDR2 YYNGEE, per germline. The CDR3 length is 15 residues. Trimming cost V 1 base and J 0 bases, with 9 bases left between them. This chain's CDR3 is CASSVWDTSTDTQYF. The CDR3 DNA is TGTGCCAGCAGCGTATGGGACACGAGCACAGATACGCAGTATTTT. The whole variable domain, filled in from reference TRBV9 and TRBJ2-3, reads DSGVTQTPKHLITATGQRVTLRCSPRSGDLSVYWYQQSLDQGLQFLIQYYNGEERAKGNILERFSAQQFPDLHSELNLSSLELGDSALYFCASSVWDTSTDTQYFGPGTRLTVL.

The chain combines TRBV4-2 with TRBJ2-3; 8 bases match TRBD2. CDR1 is LGHNA, CDR2 YNFKEQ, per germline. This CDR3 comprises 17 residues. V trimming: 0 bases; J trimming: 3 bases; junction bases outside the gene matches: 8. CDR3: CASSQDHSSGKTDTQYF. The CDR3 DNA sequence: TGTGCCAGCAGCCAAGATCATAGTAGCGGGAAGACAGATACGCAGTATTTT.

The rearrangement uses TRBV5-4 and TRBJ2-3; TRBD2 agrees at 11 bases. This CDR3 region has 15 residues. V gave up 4 bases and J gave up 5 bases; unmatched junction bases: 6. Germline CDR1 and CDR2: SGHNT and YYREEE (reference sequence). The CDR3 sequence is CASSRSGGAGDTQYF. The CDR3 region has the DNA TGTGCCAGCAGCCGTAGCGGGGGGGCAGGAGATACGCAGTATTTT. Looking up the rest from reference TRBV5-4 and TRBJ2-3 gives the full variable domain: ETGVTQSPTHLIKTRGQQVTLRCSSQSGHNTVSWYQQALGQGPQFIFQYYREEENGRGNFPPRFSGLQFPNYSSELNVNALELDDSALYLCASSRSGGAGDTQYFGPGTRLTVL.